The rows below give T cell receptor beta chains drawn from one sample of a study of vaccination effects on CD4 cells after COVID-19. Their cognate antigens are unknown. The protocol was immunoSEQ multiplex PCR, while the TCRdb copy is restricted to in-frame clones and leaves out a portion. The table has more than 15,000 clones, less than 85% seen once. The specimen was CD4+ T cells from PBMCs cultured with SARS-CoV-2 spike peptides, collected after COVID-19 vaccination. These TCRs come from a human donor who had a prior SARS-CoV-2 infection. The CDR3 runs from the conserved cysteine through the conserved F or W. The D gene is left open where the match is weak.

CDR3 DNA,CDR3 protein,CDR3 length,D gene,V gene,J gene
TGTGCCAGCAGCGTAGTCGGGGGGGGTAGTCAAGAGACCCAGTACTTC,CASSVVGGGSQETQYF,16,TRBD2,TRBV9,TRBJ2-5
TGCGCCAGCAGCTTGGAGTGGGGAGAGCAGTTCTTC,CASSLEWGEQFF,12,.,TRBV5-1,TRBJ2-1
TGTGCCCAGGGTTGGGGGGAAATCTCCTACGAGCAGTACTTC,CAQGWGEISYEQYF,14,.,TRBV7-3,TRBJ2-7
TGTGCCAGCAGTGAATCCCCGGGACGGAATACGCAGTATTTT,CASSESPGRNTQYF,14,.,TRBV6-1,TRBJ2-3
TGTGCCAGCAGCTCATTGGGGACGATCTCCTATGGCTACACCTTC,CASSSLGTISYGYTF,15,.,TRBV6-2/TRBV6-3,TRBJ1-2
TGTGCCACCAGTGATACGCACTATATCGGGGACGGCACAGATACGCAGTATTTT,CATSDTHYIGDGTDTQYF,18,.,TRBV24-1,TRBJ2-3
TGTGCCAGCAGCTTAGTGGGAAGGGCCCAGCCCCAGCATTTT,CASSLVGRAQPQHF,14,.,TRBV7-2,TRBJ1-5
TGTGCCAGCAGCCCCTTGATCGGAGATGGAGGTTTCGAAAAACTGTTTTTT,CASSPLIGDGGFEKLFF,17,.,TRBV4-2,TRBJ1-4
TGCGCCAGCAGCCCCGGGACAGGGGGAAGCGAGCAGTACTTC,CASSPGTGGSEQYF,14,TRBD1,TRBV5-1,TRBJ2-7
TGTGCCAGCAGCCAAATTCCGGCGAACACCGGGGAGCTGTTTTTT,CASSQIPANTGELFF,15,.,TRBV4-2,TRBJ2-2
TGTGCCAGCAGTGTAGGACTTCCGGGCCCTTCGTCCCTCCACTTT,CASSVGLPGPSSLHF,15,.,TRBV2,TRBJ1-6
TGTGCCAGTAGTACTCATCTTGGGCTAAATGAAAAACTGTTTTTT,CASSTHLGLNEKLFF,15,.,TRBV19,TRBJ1-4